Listed below are T cell receptor beta chains from one sample, sequenced in a study of metastatic and nonmetastatic thyroid tumors. With MiXCR, TCRdb called clones anew from the PCR reads. The data contain about 14,000 clones, approximately 32% of them singletons. The specimen sequenced was tumor tissue. The receptor set was obtained from a female donor with papillary thyroid cancer or a benign thyroid nodule (not recorded which). Some clones in this sample may be carry-over from other donors' samples. The CDR3 runs from the conserved cysteine through the conserved F or W. A D gene is named only where the DNA matches it firmly. Clone size appears in some rows only: once, few, many, or a class for an expanded clone.

D gene	V gene	clone size	J gene	CDR3 DNA	CDR3 protein
TRBD1	TRBV6-5	few	TRBJ2-3	TGTGCCAGCAGTTACTCCTTGGGGACAGGGGGCGGAGATACGCAGTATTTT	CASSYSLGTGGGDTQYF
NA	TRBV30	NA	TRBJ1-4	TGTGCCTGGAGCGGAGCTGGGGGGTTTAATGAAAAACTGTTTTTT	CAWSGAGGFNEKLFF
NA	TRBV28	NA	TRBJ1-1	TGTGCCAGCTACACCCTAGGGACTGAAGCTTTCTTT	CASYTLGTEAFF
NA	TRBV28	NA	TRBJ1-3	TGTGCCAGCAGTACCGGGAGTCGTGGAAACACCATATATTTT	CASSTGSRGNTIYF
TRBD1	TRBV11-1	NA	TRBJ2-5	TGTGCCAGCAGCTTAGGGCAGGGGGCTGAGACCCAGTACTTC	CASSLGQGAETQYF
NA	TRBV11-3	NA	TRBJ2-7	TGTGCGATTTCCGGCGGACAGTTCGAGAGCTCCTACGAGCAGTACTTC	CAISGGQFESSYEQYF
TRBD1	TRBV11-3	many	TRBJ1-1	TGTGCCAGCAGCTCCAAGACAGGGATGAACACTGAAGCTTTCTTT	CASSSKTGMNTEAFF
NA	TRBV4-1	NA	TRBJ1-4	TGCGCCAGCAGCCCCCGGTGGGTGGGACTAAATGAAAAACTGTTTTTT	CASSPRWVGLNEKLFF
NA	TRBV6-1	few	TRBJ2-5	TGTGCCAGTAGGAGGACCCAGTACTTC	CASRRTQYF
NA	TRBV20-1	NA	TRBJ1-2	TGCAGTGCTAGAGATTTAAACAGGGCAGGGGGCTACACCTTC	CSARDLNRAGGYTF
NA	TRBV30	NA	TRBJ1-5	TGTGCCTGGAGTGCAGGTAGCAATCAGCCCCAGCATTTT	CAWSAGSNQPQHF
NA	TRBV20-1	NA	TRBJ1-4	TGCAGTGCTAGAGATGTGGACGTCGGGGGAGGAAAACTGTTTTTT	CSARDVDVGGGKLFF
TRBD2	TRBV29-1	many	TRBJ2-1	TGCAGCGCCGGGGGGGACCTTTACAATGAGCAGTTCTTC	CSAGGDLYNEQFF
NA	TRBV18	few	TRBJ1-5	TGTGCCAGCTCACCGGGCAGGGGAAGGAATCAGCCCCAGCATTTT	CASSPGRGRNQPQHF
TRBD1	TRBV6-4	many	TRBJ1-1	TGTGCCAGCAGGCTAGACCCCGGGACAGGGAGTACTGAAGCTTTCTTT	CASRLDPGTGSTEAFF
TRBD2	TRBV7-2	many	TRBJ2-1	TGTGCCAGCAGCTGGATAGCGGGAGGGTACAATGAGCAGTTCTTC	CASSWIAGGYNEQFF
NA	TRBV6-1	NA	TRBJ1-1	TGTGCCAGCAGTGTGGTTTACGAGAACACTGAAGCTTTCTTT	CASSVVYENTEAFF
NA	TRBV12-3/TRBV12-4	medium-sized	TRBJ2-2	TGTGCCAGCAGTCCCCTAGCTGCGGCCGGGGAGCTGTTTTTT	CASSPLAAAGELFF
TRBD1	TRBV6-1	many	TRBJ1-2	TGTGCCAGCGAGTCGGACAGGGCTGGTGGCTACACCTTC	CASESDRAGGYTF
NA	TRBV11-3	NA	TRBJ2-5	TGTGCCAGCAGTCCCGGGCCCGCCGGGACCCAGTACTTC	CASSPGPAGTQYF
NA	TRBV20-1	NA	TRBJ1-1	TGCAGTGCTACCCAAGGCGGGGGCAGAACTGAAGCTTTATTT	CSATQGGGRTEALF
TRBD2	TRBV3-1	many	TRBJ2-7	TGTGCCAGCAGCCAAGGGATTAGCGGGAAAACCTACGAGCAGTACTTC	CASSQGISGKTYEQYF
NA	TRBV30	NA	TRBJ1-1	TGTGCCTGGAGGCGAACAGGGAACACTGAAGCTTTCTTT	CAWRRTGNTEAFF
TRBD1	TRBV5-8	many	TRBJ2-7	TGTGCCAGCAGCCTACAGGGGACCTACGAGCAGTACTTC	CASSLQGTYEQYF
TRBD2	TRBV9	medium-sized	TRBJ2-7	TGTGCCAGCAGCCCCCCTCATAGCGGGAGGACATACGAGCAGTACTTC	CASSPPHSGRTYEQYF
NA	TRBV6-4	few	TRBJ1-6	TGTGCAAGCAGTGAAGAAGCATGGGGTAATTCACCCCTCCACTTT	CASSEEAWGNSPLHF
NA	TRBV7-8	few	TRBJ2-2	TGTGTCAGCAGTCAATTGTCGGGGGTTGGAAACACCGGGGAGCTGTTTTTT	CVSSQLSGVGNTGELFF
NA	TRBV4-2	NA	TRBJ1-5	TGTGCCAGCAGCCACACTCGGGACTCCTGGTCTGGGCATCAGCCCCAGCATTTT	CASSHTRDSWSGHQPQHF
TRBD2	TRBV20-1	NA	TRBJ2-3	TGCAGTGCTAGAGATCAGTTGGGACTAGCGGGAGTAGGGAGGACAGATACGCAGTATTTT	CSARDQLGLAGVGRTDTQYF
NA	TRBV7-8	NA	TRBJ2-7	TGTGCCAGCAGCCAACACCGGGCAGGGGCCTACGAGCAGTACTTC	CASSQHRAGAYEQYF
NA	TRBV4-1	NA	TRBJ2-5	TGCGCCAGCAGCCAAGTCACAGGGTCAGGGGAGACCCAGTACTTC	CASSQVTGSGETQYF